This T cell receptor beta chain was sequenced in a study of blood T cell repertoires in COVID-19. Study as a whole: The samples span acute and convalescent COVID-19 from the United States, Italy and Spain. Sources were T cells, B-cell-depleted T cells, or PBMCs; the material itself was cDNA or gDNA.

In the study's own analysis: How many nucleated cells were present was estimated from reference gene primer amplification. The repertoire was sequenced with immunoSEQ multiplex PCR; TCRdb's copy has only in-frame clones and lacks some. From that table come the V and J calls and clone size; the DNA was used to work out D and trimming. The sample lists about 81,000 clones, around 80% seen once, with 7% to 9.5% in the top ten. The sequence derives from a human donor in a cohort sampled during active COVID-19. The specimen sequenced was peripheral blood.

The CDR3 nucleotides are TGCGCCAGCAGTCCTACAGGGGAAGAGACCCAGTACTTC. The encoded protein is CASSPTGEETQYF. The chain couples TRBV10-1 to TRBJ2-5; 7 bases line up with TRBD1. CDR1 is WNHNN, CDR2 SYGVQD, per germline (reference sequence). This CDR3 spans 13 amino acids. The junction had 3 bases not matched to a gene; V was cut back by 5 bases and J by 3 bases.